This T cell receptor beta chain was retrieved from a study of T cell clones after liver transplantation. Overall study context: Immunosuppression withdrawal was tried within 2 years after liver transplantation in this trial. Pre-transplant mixed lymphocyte reactions yielded third-party-reactive TCRbeta sequences as comparators for graft-donor-reactive sequences. Study-level results: Low donor cell numbers restricted donor-reactive repertoire measurement in a couple of subjects. Post-transplant time points were not standardized, so conclusions are preliminary.

The table came from immunoSEQ multiplex PCR; TCRdb's copy has only in-frame clones and leaves some out. This table has 31,000 or so clones, around 96% appearing once. The ends were cut back, 7 bases at V and 8 bases at J, with 12 bases in the middle. Germline loops: CDR1 DFQATT, CDR2 SNEGSKA (reference sequence). The CDR3 runs 11 residues. On this clone: Its antigen is not identified.

The source is a human patient who received a liver transplant. The graft donor may be the source of some T cells. The source was CD8+ T cells from blood, collected 12 months after liver transplant. The genes are TRBV20-1 and TRBJ2-1; D may be TRBD1 (5 bases). In DNA form, the CDR3 reads TGCAGTGTGCAGGGTTCCCATGAGCAGTTCTTC. Residues: CSVQGSHEQFF.